This entry features one T cell receptor (beta chain) sequence. No antigen is known for it. Trimming stripped 4 bases from V and 4 bases from J, with 14 bases between. The germline gives CDR1 LGHNA, CDR2 YSLEER. The CDR3 has 15 amino acids. The data derive from a study of shared clonotypes between healthy human individuals. At a deep level, the assay was run. Original methodology: Because ImmunoSEQ provided only junction sequences with no quality scores, the filtering differed. This table comes from immunoSEQ multiplex PCR, and its TCRdb copy is limited to in-frame clones, with some not included. V and J calls and clone size follow that table, whereas D and trimming were derived from the DNA. This sample has some 2,100,000 clones; around 95% occur once, and the top ten carry approximately 0.13%. The study's findings and limits: Rarefaction demonstrated incomplete sorted-subset sequencing despite large depth. Non-shared clonotypes had lower generation probabilities than those shared by all four donors.

The TCR sequence derives from a young man in good health. The V gene is TRBV4-3, the J gene TRBJ1-3; D is possibly TRBD1 (5 bases). The sample comprised naive CD4+ T cells sorted from blood. Indicated subset: CD45RA+ positively selected. The CDR3: CASSPQDTPGNTIYF. CDR3 coding DNA: TGCGCCAGCAGCCCCCAGGACACGCCCGGAAACACCATATATTTT.